This TCR beta chain was retrieved from a study of cytomegalovirus exposure and HLA in healthy donors. On this clone: The germline gene is not matched at one end of the junction; a read error may be the cause.

This CDR3 has 20 residues. The germline V gene has CDR1 MGHRA and CDR2 YSYEKL. Although they were nominally healthy when sampled, donors likely had unrecorded immune exposures. Use of 60 Vbeta and 13 Jbeta primers characterized the PCR. TCRdb keeps only in-frame clones here, not all; method: immunoSEQ multiplex PCR. Of 150,000 to 200,000 clones in the sample, roughly 79% were seen once. V and J are TRBV4-1 and TRBJ1-3; TRBD1 matches at 8 bases. This clonotype originated in a woman aged 50 to 60 in good health and CMV-seronegative. The source material was PBMCs. CDR3 sequence reads: CASSEEVPDRVTLAGNTIYF. The CDR3, as DNA: TGCGCCAGCAGCGAAGAGGTGCCGGACAGGGTCACCCTGGCTGGAAACACCATATATTTT.